Below, 14 T cell receptor beta chains from the same sample are listed, as sequenced in a study of blood T cell repertoires in COVID-19. Profiling relied on immunoSEQ multiplex PCR, and the TCRdb table lists in-frame clones only, not all of them. The sample includes about 46,000 clones, 86% of them seen just once. The specimen sequenced was PBMCs or T cells enriched from blood (not recorded which). The receptors come from a woman aged 50 to 60 who had recovered from COVID-19.

The chain carries TRBV18 and TRBJ1-1, with D possibly TRBD1 on 5 matching bases. Per germline, CDR1 KGHSH and CDR2 LQKENI. Trimming cost V 3 bases and J 4 bases, with 12 bases left between them. This CDR3 has 14 residues. The CDR3 DNA sequence: TGTGCCAGCTCACCGGAGCCGGGGGTCACTGAAGCTTTCTTT. It translates to CASSPEPGVTEAFF.

CDR3 residues: CASSGQPSNQPQHF. The CDR3 DNA reads as TGTGCCAGCTCTGGACAGCCGAGCAATCAGCCCCAGCATTTT. This chain links TRBV18 with TRBJ1-5; possible D gene TRBD1, 6 bases. Germline V gene sequence: CDR1 KGHSH, CDR2 LQKENI. The CDR3 totals 14 residues. Trimming left V 6 bases short and J 1 base short, with 10 bases between.

This chain connects TRBV6-5 to TRBJ1-6; D gene uncertain. Trimming took off 0 bases at V and 7 bases at J, with 7 bases between the two ends. Germline-derived CDR1 and CDR2 are MNHEY and SVGAGI. This CDR3 has 14 residues. In nucleotides, the CDR3 is TGTGCCAGCAGTTACTCGCTCAGGAATTCACCCCTCCACTTT. Translation gives CASSYSLRNSPLHF.

The chain uses TRBV10-2 and TRBJ2-7, with D maybe TRBD2 (5 bases). This CDR3 region has 14 residues. V gave up 6 bases and J gave up 0 bases, with 12 bases separating them. The germline CDR1 and CDR2 sequences are WSHSY and SAAADI. CDR3 DNA: TGCGCCAGCAGGAGGGATATTAACTCCTACGAGCAGTACTTC. Protein product: CASRRDINSYEQYF.

The rearrangement links TRBV3-1 (or the pseudogene TRBV3-2) to TRBJ2-7; TRBD2 matches at 14 bases. From germline, CDR1 is LGHDT and CDR2 YNNKEL (reference sequence). V dropped 3 bases and J dropped 4; count of bases not matched to a gene: 2. The CDR3 covers 15 residues. CDR3 coding DNA: TGTGCCAGCAGCCAGGGACTAGCGGGAGTATACGAGCAGTACTTC. Protein product: CASSQGLAGVYEQYF.

The chain is built from TRBV7-9 and TRBJ2-1, with D perhaps matching TRBD1 (6 bases). The length of the CDR3 is 13 residues. V was pared by 3 bases and J by 5 bases, with 8 bases between. Germline loops: CDR1 SEHNR, CDR2 FQNEAQ (reference sequence). The CDR3 region is CASSLTGHNEQFF. The CDR3 DNA reads as TGTGCCAGCAGCTTGACAGGACACAATGAGCAGTTCTTC.

The gene calls are TRBV5-4 and TRBJ1-3; D gene unclear. V lost 4 bases, J lost 1 base, and 9 bases lay in between. In germline, CDR1 is SGHNT, CDR2 YYREEE (reference sequence). This CDR3 is built from 14 residues. The CDR3 protein is CASSPRLSGNTIYF. CDR3 bases: TGTGCCAGCAGCCCAAGACTATCTGGAAACACCATATATTTT.

The chain combines TRBV7-2 with TRBJ1-4; D may be TRBD1 (5 bases). Germline-derived CDR1 and CDR2 are SGHTA and FQGNSA. The length of the CDR3 is 15 residues. Between the trimmed V and J ends, which lost 1 base and 5 bases, there was a span of 11 bases. CDR3 nucleotides: TGTGCCAGCAGCTTAGGGAGGGGACGGAATGAAAAACTGTTTTTT. Translation gives CASSLGRGRNEKLFF.

The rearrangement joins TRBV5-4 to TRBJ2-5, with 12 bases lining up with TRBD1. The J segment lost 5 bases and the V segment lost 1 base, leaving 9 bases of the junction unmatched. CDR1 and CDR2 (germline): SGHNT, YYREEE (reference sequence). This CDR3 spans 17 amino acids. In DNA form, the CDR3 reads TGTGCCAGCAGCTTGTCGGGGACAGGGGGCGCCCGGGAGACCCAGTACTTC. Protein product: CASSLSGTGGARETQYF.

This clone was observed once. The V and J genes are TRBV28 and TRBJ1-1; D gene uncertain. The ends were cut back, 7 bases at V and 1 base at J, with 10 bases in the middle. CDR1 and CDR2 (germline): MDHEN, SYDVKM. The CDR3 totals 13 residues. CDR3 loop: CASISSPNTEAFF. As DNA, the CDR3 is TGTGCCAGCATCTCGTCCCCGAACACTGAAGCTTTCTTT.

The V and J genes are TRBV5-1 and TRBJ2-1, with D possibly TRBD1 on 5 matching bases. Germline CDR1 and CDR2: SGHRS and YFSETQ. The CDR3 spans 14 residues. Trimming shortened V by 5 bases and J by 9 bases, and 18 bases separated the two germline ends. The CDR3 sequence: CASRGDLWGSEQFF. In DNA form, the CDR3 reads TGCGCCAGCAGAGGTGATCTCTGGGGCTCTGAGCAGTTCTTC. The full variable domain, with the rest looked up from reference TRBV5-1 and TRBJ2-1, is KAGVTQTPRYLIKTRGQQVTLSCSPISGHRSVSWYQQTPGQGLQFLFEYFSETQRNKGNFPGRFSGRQFSNSRSEMNVSTLELGDSALYLCASRGDLWGSEQFFGPGTRLTVL.

This chain joins TRBV6-2 or TRBV6-3 and TRBJ2-7; 9 nucleotides align to TRBD1. Per the germline V gene, CDR1 is MNHEY and CDR2 is SVGEGT. V lost 4 bases to trimming and J lost 9 bases; unmatched junction nucleotides: 13. The CDR3 contains 15 residues. CDR3 region: CASSFTGTGRFVQYF. Here the CDR3 DNA reads TGTGCCAGCAGTTTTACCGGGACAGGGAGGTTCGTGCAGTACTTC.

The genes are TRBV2 and TRBJ1-6; the match to TRBD1 covers 9 bases. Germline CDR1 reads SNHLY; CDR2 reads FYNNEI. The J segment lost 4 bases and the V segment lost 4 bases, leaving 8 bases of the junction unmatched. The CDR3 totals 17 residues. The CDR3: CASSVDRGKGYNSPLHF. DNA for the CDR3: TGTGCCAGCAGTGTGGACAGGGGAAAGGGGTATAATTCACCCCTCCACTTT.

This clone is judged large. For the CDR3, the DNA is TGTGCCAGCAGTTTATTCCCCCTAGCGGGAGCTCCTACCCCGTTGTACAATGAGCAGTTCTTC. It translates to CASSLFPLAGAPTPLYNEQFF. The V and J genes are TRBV28 and TRBJ2-1; 10 bases align to TRBD2. The CDR3 length is 21 residues. Per the germline V gene, CDR1 is MDHEN and CDR2 is SYDVKM. V dropped 1 base and J dropped 4; count of bases not matched to a gene: 19.